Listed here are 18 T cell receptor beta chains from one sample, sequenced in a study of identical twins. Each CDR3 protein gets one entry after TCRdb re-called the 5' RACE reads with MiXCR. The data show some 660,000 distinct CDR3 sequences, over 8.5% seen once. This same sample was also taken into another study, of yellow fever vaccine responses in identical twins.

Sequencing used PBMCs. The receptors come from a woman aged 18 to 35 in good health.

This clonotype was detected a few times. In DNA form, the CDR3 reads TGTGCCACCAGCCCTACTGGGAGCACAGATACGCAGTATTTT. Residues: CATSPTGSTDTQYF. This chain links TRBV24-1 with TRBJ2-3; D is uncertain. V lost 7 bases, J lost 0 bases, and 10 bases lay in between. Germline CDR1 KGHDR, CDR2 SFDVKD. The CDR3 sequence is 14 residues long.

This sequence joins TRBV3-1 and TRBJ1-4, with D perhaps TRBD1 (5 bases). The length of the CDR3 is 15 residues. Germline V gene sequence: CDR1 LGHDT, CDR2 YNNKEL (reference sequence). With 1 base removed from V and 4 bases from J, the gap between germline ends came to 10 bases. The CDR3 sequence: CASSQARGSNEKLFF. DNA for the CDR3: TGTGCCAGCAGCCAAGCTAGGGGCAGTAATGAAAAACTGTTTTTT. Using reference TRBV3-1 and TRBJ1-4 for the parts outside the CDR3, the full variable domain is DTAVSQTPKYLVTQMGNDKSIKCEQNLGHDTMYWYKQDSKKFLKIMFSYNNKELIINETVPNRFSPKSPDKAHLNLHINSLELGDSAVYFCASSQARGSNEKLFFGSGTQLSVL.

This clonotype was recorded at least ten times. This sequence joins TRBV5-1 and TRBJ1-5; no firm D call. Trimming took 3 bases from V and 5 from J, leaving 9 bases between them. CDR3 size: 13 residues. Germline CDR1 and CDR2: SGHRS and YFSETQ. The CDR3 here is CASSSSGDQPQHF. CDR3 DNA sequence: TGCGCCAGCAGCTCCTCCGGGGATCAGCCCCAGCATTTT.

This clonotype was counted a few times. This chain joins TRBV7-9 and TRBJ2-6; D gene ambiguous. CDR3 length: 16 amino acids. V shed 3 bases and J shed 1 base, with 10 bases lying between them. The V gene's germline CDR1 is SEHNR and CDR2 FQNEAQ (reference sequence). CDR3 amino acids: CASSFSTQSGANVLTF. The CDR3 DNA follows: TGTGCCAGCAGCTTTTCCACCCAGTCTGGGGCCAACGTCCTGACTTTC.

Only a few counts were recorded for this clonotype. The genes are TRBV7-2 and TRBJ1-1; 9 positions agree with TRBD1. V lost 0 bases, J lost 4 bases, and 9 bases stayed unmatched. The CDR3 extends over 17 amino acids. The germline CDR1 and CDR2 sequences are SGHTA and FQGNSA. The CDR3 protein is CASSLAGTGLGGTEAFF. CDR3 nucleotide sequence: TGTGCCAGCAGCTTAGCAGGGACAGGGCTTGGGGGCACTGAAGCTTTCTTT.

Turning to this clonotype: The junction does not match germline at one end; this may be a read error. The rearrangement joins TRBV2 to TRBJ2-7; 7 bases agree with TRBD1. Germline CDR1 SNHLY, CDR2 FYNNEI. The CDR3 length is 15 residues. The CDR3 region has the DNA TGTGCCAGCAGTGAATTGGACAGGACCACCTACAAGCAGTACTTC. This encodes CASSELDRTTYKQYF. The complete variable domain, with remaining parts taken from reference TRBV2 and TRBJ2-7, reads EPEVTQTPSHQVTQMGQEVILRCVPISNHLYFYWYRQILGQKVEFLVSFYNNEISEKSEIFDDQFSVERPDGSNFTLKIRSTKLEDSAMYFCASSELDRTTYKQYFGPGTRLTVT.

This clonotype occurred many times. The CDR3 coding sequence is TGCGCCAGCAGCCCTCTCGGGGGGGAGACCCAGTACTTC. Translated: CASSPLGGETQYF. This chain connects TRBV5-1 to TRBJ2-5; 7 bases agree with TRBD2. The germline gives CDR1 SGHRS, CDR2 YFSETQ. Trimming took 4 bases from V and 5 from J; bases not matched to a gene: 5. The CDR3 has 13 residues.

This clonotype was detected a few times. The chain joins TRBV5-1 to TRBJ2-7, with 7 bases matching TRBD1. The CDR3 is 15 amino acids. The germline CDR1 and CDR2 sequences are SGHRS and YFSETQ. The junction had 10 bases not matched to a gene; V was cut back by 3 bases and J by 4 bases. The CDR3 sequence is CASSSTGTEPYEQYF. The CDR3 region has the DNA TGCGCCAGCAGCTCAACCGGGACAGAGCCTTACGAGCAGTACTTC.

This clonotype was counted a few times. CDR3 sequence (DNA): TGCAGTGCTCCTTACGGAGCGGGTGCGAACACCGGGGAGCTGTTTTTT. Translation: CSAPYGAGANTGELFF. The V call is TRBV20-1, the J call TRBJ2-2; tentative D call: TRBD2 (6 bases). The CDR3 spans 16 residues. Germline loops: CDR1 DFQATT, CDR2 SNEGSKA (reference sequence). V was pared by 5 bases and J by 0 bases, with 16 bases between.

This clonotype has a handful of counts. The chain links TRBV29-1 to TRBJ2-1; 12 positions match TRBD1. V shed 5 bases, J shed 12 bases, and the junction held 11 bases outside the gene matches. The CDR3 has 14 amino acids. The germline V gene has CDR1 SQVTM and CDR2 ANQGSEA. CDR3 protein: CSVLYRDRGLAQFF. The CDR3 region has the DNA TGCAGCGTTTTGTACCGGGACAGGGGGCTTGCGCAGTTCTTC.

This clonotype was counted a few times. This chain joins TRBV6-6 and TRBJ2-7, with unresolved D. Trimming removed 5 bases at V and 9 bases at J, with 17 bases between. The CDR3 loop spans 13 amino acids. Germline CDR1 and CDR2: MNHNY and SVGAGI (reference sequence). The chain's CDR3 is CASSRDTGWVQYF. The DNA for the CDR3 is TGTGCCAGCAGTCGCGACACTGGCTGGGTGCAGTACTTC.

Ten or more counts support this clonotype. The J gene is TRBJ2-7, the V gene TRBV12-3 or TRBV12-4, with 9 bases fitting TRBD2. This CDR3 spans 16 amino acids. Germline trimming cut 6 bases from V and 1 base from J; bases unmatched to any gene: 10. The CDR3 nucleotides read TGTGCCAGCAGAAAAGCTGGCGCGGGAGGGTCCTACGAGCAGTACTTC. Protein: CASRKAGAGGSYEQYF.

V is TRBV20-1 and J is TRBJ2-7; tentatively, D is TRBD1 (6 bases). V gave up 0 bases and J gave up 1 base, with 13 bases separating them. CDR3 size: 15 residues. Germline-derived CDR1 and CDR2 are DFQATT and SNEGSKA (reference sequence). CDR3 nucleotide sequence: TGCAGTGCTAGAGACTGGCGGACAGCATCCTACGAGCAGTACTTC. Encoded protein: CSARDWRTASYEQYF.

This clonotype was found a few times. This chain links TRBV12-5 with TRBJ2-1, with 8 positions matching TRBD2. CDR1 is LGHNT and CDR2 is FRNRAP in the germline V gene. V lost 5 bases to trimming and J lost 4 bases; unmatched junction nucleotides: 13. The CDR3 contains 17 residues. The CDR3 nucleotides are TGTGCTAGTGGTGGATCGACCAGCGGGAGTTTTTACAATGAGCAGTTCTTC. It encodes CASGGSTSGSFYNEQFF.

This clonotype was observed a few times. The CDR3 nucleotides read TGTGCCAGCAGCTTACGTCACAGAGCCTACGAGCAGTACTTC. Translated, it gives CASSLRHRAYEQYF. V and J are TRBV7-2 and TRBJ2-7; D remains ambiguous. V shed 2 bases and J shed 2 bases, with 10 bases lying between them. The germline CDR1 and CDR2 sequences are SGHTA and FQGNSA. CDR3 length equals 14 residues.

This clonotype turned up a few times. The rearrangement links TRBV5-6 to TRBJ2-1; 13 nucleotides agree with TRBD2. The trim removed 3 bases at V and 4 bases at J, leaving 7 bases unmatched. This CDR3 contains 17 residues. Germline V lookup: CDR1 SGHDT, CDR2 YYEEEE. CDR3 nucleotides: TGTGCCAGCAGCTCTGGACTAGCGGGGGTTACGTACAATGAGCAGTTCTTC. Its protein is CASSSGLAGVTYNEQFF.

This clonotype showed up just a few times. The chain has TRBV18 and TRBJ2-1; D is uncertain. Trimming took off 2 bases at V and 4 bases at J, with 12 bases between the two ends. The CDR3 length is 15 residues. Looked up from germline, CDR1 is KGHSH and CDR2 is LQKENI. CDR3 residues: CASSPYQGTYNEQFF. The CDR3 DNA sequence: TGTGCCAGCTCACCATATCAAGGCACTTACAATGAGCAGTTCTTC.

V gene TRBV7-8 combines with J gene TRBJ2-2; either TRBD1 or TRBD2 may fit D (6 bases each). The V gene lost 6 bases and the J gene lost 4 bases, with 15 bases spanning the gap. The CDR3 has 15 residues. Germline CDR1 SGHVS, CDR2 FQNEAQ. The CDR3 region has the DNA TGTGCCAGCAGAATTACCGGGGGCCCCACCGGGGAGCTGTTTTTT. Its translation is CASRITGGPTGELFF.